This T cell receptor (beta chain) was sequenced for a study of CXCR3-negative and CXCR3-positive naive CD8 T cells. Whole-study findings and limits: Fresh PBMCs went into most assays, and CXCR3 expression partly declined after cryopreservation. Memory CD8+ cells showed much lower diversity, while both naive subsets were comparably high. Compared with CXCR3-negative naive cells, CXCR3-positive naive cells showed more hydrophobic TRB CDR3s.

Germline V gene data show CDR1 as SGHVS and CDR2 as FQNEAQ. There are 16 residues in the CDR3. The sorting of each CD8+ T cell subset was done in triplicate, at 300,000 cells each. The CD45RO-CCR7+CD27+CD95- phenotype denoted naive CD8+ T cells. On this clonotype itself: Its target is not known.

With UMI labels, 5' RACE was used to prepare the TRB cDNA libraries. TCRdb re-called the 5' RACE reads, yielding one record per CDR3 amino acid sequence without DNA. The listing contains about 120,000 distinct CDR3 sequences. V and J are TRBV7-8 and TRBJ2-1; without DNA, the TCRdb call of TRBD2 cannot be checked. The sequence was collected from a human donor in good health. Some clones in this sample may be carry-over from other donors' samples. Specimen: naive CXCR3+ CD8+ T cells from blood. Sample subset: CD45RO-CCR7+CD27+CD95- naive CD8+ T cells expressing CXCR3 (TNR3+). The CDR3 here is CASSFTLAGAYNEQFF.